The source of this T cell receptor beta chain is a study of cytomegalovirus exposure and HLA in healthy donors. As for the study in general: The roughly 130 validation repertoires used the same platform as the approximately 700 first-cohort repertoires (as reported by a later analysis). Overall study results and limits: Confirmation in vitro established that a few CMV-associated chains were specific for CMV antigens. Subsequent analysis of the roughly 120 validation repertoires found a tendency for first-cohort TCR clusters to co-occur.

Here immunoSEQ multiplex PCR was the method, and the copy in TCRdb shows in-frame clones only, minus some. The sample has over 150,000 clones, 80% to 90% seen once. On this clone itself: Its target is unknown.

Trimming removed 11 bases from V and 4 bases from J, with 14 bases in between. CDR3 size: 12 residues. The germline V gene has CDR1 MNHNS and CDR2 SASEGT. The sequenced sample consisted of PBMCs. This clonotype originated in a young woman in good health and CMV-seropositive. This chain connects TRBV6-1 to TRBJ1-1; TRBD1 is a possible D gene (6 bases). CDR3 protein: CAGKQGRTEAFF. CDR3 in DNA: TGTGCCGGAAAACAGGGTCGCACTGAAGCTTTCTTT.